This TCR beta chain was captured by sequencing in a study of CD8+CD57+ T cells in acquired aplastic anemia. About the research overall: CD4+ and CD8+ cells, once sorted, gave DNA averaging roughly 3.4 ug.

Profiling of TCR beta VDJ combinations and CDR3 sequences used genomic DNA as template. TCRdb reprocessed the reads via MiXCR and lists one record per CDR3 protein. The repertoire holds 400,000 to 450,000 distinct CDR3 sequences, with roughly 68% as singletons. Study-wide results and caveats: Patients and healthy controls showed no significant CD8+ Simpson's diversity difference.

CDR3 size: 12 residues. The junction had 3 bases not matched to a gene; V was cut back by 6 bases and J by 8 bases. Germline assignment: CDR1 DFQATT and CDR2 SNEGSKA (reference sequence). Worth noting for this clonotype: Its antigen is as yet unknown.

The TCR originated in a human donor in good health, serving as a control. The V gene is TRBV20-1, the J gene TRBJ1-4; TRBD1 aligns across 10 bases. The sequencing sample was made of sorted CD4+, CD8+, or CD8+CD57+ T cells (not recorded which) from PBMCs. The CDR3 DNA reads as TGCAGTGCAACGGACAGGGGGGAAAAACTGTTTTTT. It translates to CSATDRGEKLFF.